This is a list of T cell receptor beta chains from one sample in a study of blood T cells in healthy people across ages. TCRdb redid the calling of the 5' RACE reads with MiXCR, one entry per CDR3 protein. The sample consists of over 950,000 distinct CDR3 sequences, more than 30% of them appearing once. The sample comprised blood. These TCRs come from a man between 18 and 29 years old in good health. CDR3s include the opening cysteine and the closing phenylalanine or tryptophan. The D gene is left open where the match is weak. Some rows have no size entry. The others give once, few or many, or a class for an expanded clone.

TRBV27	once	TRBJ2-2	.	TGTGCCAGCACCTCGCGGCAGATAACCGGGGAGCTGTTTTTT	CASTSRQITGELFF
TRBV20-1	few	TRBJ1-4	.	TGCAGTGCTAGGTCCGGGCACCGTCCCCCACATGGTAATGAAAAACTGTTTTTT	CSARSGHRPPHGNEKLFF
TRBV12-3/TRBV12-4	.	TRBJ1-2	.	TGTGCCAGCAGCTCCGAGCACCTCTATGGCTACACCTTC	CASSSEHLYGYTF
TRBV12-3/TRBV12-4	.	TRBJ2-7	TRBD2	TGTGCCAGCAGTTTTAGCGGGCCGAGCTCCTGCGAGCAGTACTTC	CASSFSGPSSCEQYF
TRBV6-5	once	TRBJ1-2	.	TGTGCCAGCAGTTACGCGGGACCGGGATCCTATGGCTACACCTTC	CASSYAGPGSYGYTF
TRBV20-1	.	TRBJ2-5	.	TGCAGTGCTAGAGATCGTTGGGAGCAGTACTTC	CSARDRWEQYF
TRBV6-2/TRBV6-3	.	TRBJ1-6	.	TGTGCCAGCGGCTATAATTCACCCCTCCACTTT	CASGYNSPLHF
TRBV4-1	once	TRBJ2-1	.	TGCGCCAGCAACCAAGCAGGAGAGCAGTTCTTC	CASNQAGEQFF
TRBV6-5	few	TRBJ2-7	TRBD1	TGTGCCAGCAGGACCGAACAGGGGTTGGGCTACGAGCAGTACTTC	CASRTEQGLGYEQYF
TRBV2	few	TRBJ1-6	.	TGTGCCAGCAGACGGACGCCGGATAATTCACCCCTCCACTTT	CASRRTPDNSPLHF
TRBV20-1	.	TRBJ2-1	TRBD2	TGCAGTGCCAGGTCCCAGCGGTCACTAGCGGACTACAATGAGCAGTTCTTC	CSARSQRSLADYNEQFF
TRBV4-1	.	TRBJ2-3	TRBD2	TGCGCCAGCAGCCCTCCGGGACTAGCGGGAGTGAGCACAGATACGCAGTATTTT	CASSPPGLAGVSTDTQYF
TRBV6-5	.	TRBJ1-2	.	TGTGCCACGCGGGGCTCTAACTATGGCTACACCTTC	CATRGSNYGYTF
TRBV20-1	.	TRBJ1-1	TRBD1	TGCAGTGCCCACTTACAGGGGGCGAATCCCCCTGAAGCTTTCTTT	CSAHLQGANPPEAFF
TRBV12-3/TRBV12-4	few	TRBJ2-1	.	TGTGCCAGCAGCCAGGGCCTCGCTATCTACAATGAGCAGTTCTTC	CASSQGLAIYNEQFF
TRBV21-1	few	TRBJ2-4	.	TGTGCCAGCACCAGGACAGGTAGTGGAGCCAAAAACATTCAGTACTTC	CASTRTGSGAKNIQYF
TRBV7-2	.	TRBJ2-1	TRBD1	TGTGCCAGCAGCTTAGGCCTACTCCGGGACAGCTCCTACGAGCAGTTCTTC	CASSLGLLRDSSYEQFF
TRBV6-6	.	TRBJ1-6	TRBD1	TGTGCCAGCAGGGGACAGCTGGATTCACCCCTCCACTTT	CASRGQLDSPLHF
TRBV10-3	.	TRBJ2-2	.	TGTGCCCTCGGCACCCCCAACACCGGGGAGCTGTTTTTT	CALGTPNTGELFF
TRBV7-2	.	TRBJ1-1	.	TGTGCCAGCAGCTTAACACGAGGGGACACTGAAGCTTTCTTT	CASSLTRGDTEAFF